This is a list of T cell receptor beta chains from one sample in a study of control samples from healthy donors and cancer patients. Assay used: immunoSEQ multiplex PCR; TCRdb lists only in-frame clones, some missing. The sample carries around 140,000 clones, roughly 89% recorded once. The material sequenced was PBMCs. The receptors were sampled from a man in his forties or fifties with head and neck cancer. Both conserved end residues are part of each CDR3. The order of the fields is J gene, clone size, V gene, D gene, CDR3 protein, CDR3 DNA. The D gene is left open where the match is weak. The size entry is marked missing in some rows and otherwise reads once, few, many or a size class.

TRBJ1-2	.	TRBV6-5	.	CASSYRDLNYGYTF	TGTGCCAGCAGTTACAGGGATCTTAACTATGGCTACACCTTC
TRBJ1-1	.	TRBV19	.	CASSGMVRVTEAFF	TGTGCCAGTAGTGGGATGGTTCGGGTCACTGAAGCTTTCTTT
TRBJ2-7	.	TRBV11-2	TRBD2	CASSLGGRPYEQYF	TGTGCCAGCAGCTTAGGCGGGAGACCTTACGAGCAGTACTTC
TRBJ2-4	.	TRBV11-2	.	CASSLDQDIQYF	TGTGCCAGCAGCTTAGATCAGGACATTCAGTACTTC
TRBJ2-3	.	TRBV7-9	.	CASSPQGTSTDTQYF	TGTGCCAGCAGCCCTCAGGGTACCAGCACAGATACGCAGTATTTT
TRBJ1-2	.	TRBV9	TRBD1	CASSAGQGFQNYGYTF	TGTGCCAGCAGCGCCGGACAGGGGTTTCAAAACTATGGCTACACCTTC
TRBJ2-6	many	TRBV7-9	.	CASSLGSRSGANVLTF	TGTGCCAGCAGCTTGGGCAGTCGCAGCGGGGCCAACGTCCTGACTTTC
TRBJ2-7	.	TRBV11-2	TRBD2	CASSLVGEVAGVYEQYF	TGTGCCAGCAGCTTAGTCGGGGAGGTAGCGGGGGTTTACGAGCAGTACTTC
TRBJ1-1	.	TRBV5-4	.	CASSFSYGTEAFF	TGTGCCAGCAGCTTCAGTTACGGGACTGAAGCTTTCTTT
TRBJ2-1	.	TRBV11-2	TRBD2	CASSQGTSRHNEQFF	TGTGCCAGCAGCCAAGGGACTAGTCGGCACAATGAGCAGTTCTTC
TRBJ2-4	.	TRBV4-1	TRBD2	CASSQDWASGGENIQYF	TGCGCCAGCAGCCAAGATTGGGCTAGCGGGGGGGAAAACATTCAGTACTTC
TRBJ2-7	.	TRBV3-1/TRBV3-2	.	CASSQDVDRTYEQYF	TGTGCCAGCAGCCAGGACGTGGATCGTACCTACGAGCAGTACTTC
TRBJ1-1	.	TRBV3-1/TRBV3-2	.	CASSLLRRGVGTEAFF	TGTGCCAGCAGCCTTTTACGGAGGGGCGTTGGCACTGAAGCTTTCTTT
TRBJ2-5	.	TRBV5-6	.	CASSLGTSTQYF	TGTGCCAGCAGCTTAGGCACCAGTACCCAGTACTTC
TRBJ1-6	.	TRBV19	TRBD1	CASSRDSSSYNSPLHF	TGTGCCAGTAGTAGGGACAGCAGCTCCTATAATTCACCCCTCCACTTT
TRBJ2-1	.	TRBV2	.	CASSAWSDEQFF	TGTGCCAGCAGCGCTTGGTCCGACGAGCAGTTCTTC
TRBJ2-1	.	TRBV7-2	TRBD2	CASSLYGASGSNEQFF	TGTGCCAGCAGCTTGTATGGGGCTAGCGGGAGCAATGAGCAGTTCTTC
TRBJ1-1	.	TRBV27	.	CATLGTTNTEAFF	TGTGCCACCCTCGGGACAACGAACACTGAAGCTTTCTTT
TRBJ2-3	.	TRBV23-1	TRBD1	CASSQSTPGTGSEDTQYF	TGCGCCAGCAGTCAATCTACCCCCGGGACAGGTTCTGAAGATACGCAGTATTTT
TRBJ2-1	.	TRBV6-5	TRBD2	CASLLAGGVNEQFF	TGTGCCAGCTTGCTAGCGGGAGGGGTAAATGAGCAGTTCTTC
TRBJ1-1	.	TRBV3-1/TRBV3-2	TRBD1	CASSPGGTGAMNTEAFF	TGTGCCAGCAGCCCGGGCGGGACAGGGGCCATGAACACTGAAGCTTTCTTT
TRBJ1-2	.	TRBV30	.	CAWRGENYGYTF	TGTGCCTGGAGGGGGGAGAACTATGGCTACACCTTC
TRBJ2-5	.	TRBV10-2	.	CASSEGQSSPQYF	TGCGCCAGCAGTGAGGGTCAAAGTTCGCCCCAGTACTTC
TRBJ1-2	.	TRBV5-1	.	CASSYGFSSNYGYTF	TGCGCCAGCAGCTATGGGTTCTCCTCTAACTATGGCTACACCTTC
TRBJ1-4	few	TRBV2	TRBD1	CASSLDRGNEKLFF	TGTGCCAGCAGTCTCGACAGGGGGAATGAAAAACTGTTTTTT
TRBJ2-7	.	TRBV10-3	TRBD1	CAITARQGGTAEQYF	TGTGCCATAACCGCCAGACAGGGGGGAACCGCCGAGCAGTACTTC
TRBJ1-5	few	TRBV6-5	TRBD1	CASGGQGGNQPQHF	TGTGCCAGCGGAGGACAGGGTGGAAATCAGCCCCAGCATTTT
TRBJ1-4	once	TRBV19	.	CASRIRLGTNEKLFF	TGTGCCAGTAGGATCCGTCTGGGAACTAATGAAAAACTGTTTTTT
TRBJ1-1	.	TRBV5-4	TRBD1	CASSYRDRGNTEAFF	TGTGCCAGCAGCTACAGGGACAGGGGGAACACTGAAGCTTTCTTT
TRBJ1-2	.	TRBV28	.	CASSTALLGYTF	TGTGCCAGCAGTACCGCCTTACTTGGCTACACCTTC
TRBJ2-3	.	TRBV24-1	.	CATSESSSSDTQYF	TGTGCCACCAGTGAATCCTCGAGCTCTGATACGCAGTATTTT
TRBJ2-1	.	TRBV3-1/TRBV3-2	.	CASSQTWDEQFF	TGTGCCAGCAGCCAGACCTGGGATGAGCAGTTCTTC
TRBJ2-3	.	TRBV5-1	.	CASSSTGGTDTQYF	TGCGCCAGCAGCTCCACGGGGGGCACAGATACGCAGTATTTT
TRBJ1-2	once	TRBV6-1	TRBD1	CASSDIDRGFAGYTF	TGTGCCAGCAGTGACATCGACAGGGGATTCGCGGGCTACACCTTC
TRBJ1-1	.	TRBV10-3	TRBD1	CAISEPGQRFNTEAFF	TGTGCCATCAGTGAGCCGGGACAGAGATTTAACACTGAAGCTTTCTTT
TRBJ2-3	.	TRBV7-8	.	CASSLMRQNTDTQYF	TGTGCCAGCAGCTTAATGCGACAGAACACAGATACGCAGTATTTT
TRBJ2-1	.	TRBV6-5	TRBD2	CASSYSGSGDNEQFF	TGTGCCAGCAGTTACAGCGGGAGTGGCGACAATGAGCAGTTCTTC
TRBJ1-2	.	TRBV7-3	.	CASSPLSAGGYTF	TGTGCCAGCAGCCCCCTTTCCGCGGGCGGCTACACCTTC
TRBJ1-4	.	TRBV5-6	TRBD1	CASSPGGIGKLFF	TGTGCCAGCAGCCCAGGGGGTATAGGAAAACTGTTTTTT
TRBJ1-5	.	TRBV19	.	CASSAEQYSNQPQHF	TGTGCCAGTAGTGCCGAACAGTATAGCAATCAGCCCCAGCATTTT
TRBJ1-5	.	TRBV27	TRBD1	CASSLIGGRGHMYSNQPQHF	TGTGCCAGCAGTTTAATTGGGGGCAGGGGGCACATGTATAGCAATCAGCCCCAGCATTTT
TRBJ2-3	.	TRBV28	TRBD2	CASSKLRTSGGTDTQYF	TGTGCCAGCAGTAAATTGCGGACTAGCGGGGGCACAGATACGCAGTATTTT
TRBJ1-1	.	TRBV30	.	CAWSGGGFPEAFF	TGTGCCTGGAGTGGGGGAGGATTCCCTGAAGCTTTCTTT
TRBJ1-3	.	TRBV7-9	.	CASSYRYHSGNTIYF	TGTGCCAGCAGCTATCGATATCACTCTGGAAACACCATATATTTT
TRBJ2-1	few	TRBV5-4	.	CASSSLAGSYNEQFF	TGTGCCAGCAGCTCACTAGCCGGCTCCTACAATGAGCAGTTCTTC
TRBJ1-4	.	TRBV5-1	.	CASSLGAGEKLFF	TGCGCCAGCAGCTTGGGGGCAGGGGAGAAACTGTTTTTT
TRBJ1-1	once	TRBV28	TRBD1	CASSLGAGQGNTEAFF	TGTGCCAGCAGTTTGGGGGCGGGACAGGGGAACACTGAAGCTTTCTTT
TRBJ1-6	.	TRBV6-5	.	CASSPGTELPLHF	TGTGCCAGCAGTCCCGGGACGGAACTACCCCTCCACTTT
TRBJ2-5	.	TRBV7-7	.	CASSLAGVGETQYF	TGTGCTAGCAGCTTAGCAGGGGTCGGAGAGACCCAGTACTTC
TRBJ1-5	.	TRBV6-5	TRBD1	CASSPTGLTQPQHF	TGTGCCAGCAGTCCGACAGGGCTTACTCAGCCCCAGCATTTT
TRBJ1-2	.	TRBV28	.	CASSLSGFGYTF	TGTGCCAGCAGTTTATCAGGCTTCGGCTACACCTTC
TRBJ2-5	.	TRBV6-2/TRBV6-3	.	CASSYHGGTEDQETQYF	TGTGCCAGCAGTTACCACGGGGGGACAGAAGACCAAGAGACCCAGTACTTC
TRBJ2-5	.	TRBV2	TRBD2	CASTFGAGGGGETQYF	TGTGCCAGCACGTTCGGCGCGGGAGGGGGAGGAGAGACCCAGTACTTC
TRBJ2-1	.	TRBV28	.	CASSPRPSSYNEQFF	TGTGCCAGCAGTCCTCGCCCGAGCTCCTACAATGAGCAGTTCTTC
TRBJ2-1	.	TRBV11-3	.	CASSPGGSYNEQFF	TGTGCCAGCAGCCCAGGAGGTTCCTACAATGAGCAGTTCTTC